This T cell receptor (beta chain) was retrieved from a study of chemoradiotherapy in HPV16-positive cancers (dated 2022 in TCRdb). Some background on the complete study: Functional T-cell assays on cells from two HPV16-positive patients defined candidate HPV-specific T-cell clones and common TCR motifs. Next, the candidate HPV-specific TCRs and motifs were followed in TCR repertoires from fewer than 100 patients with HPV-related cancers. The study set out to ask whether T-cell immunity against the HPV oncoproteins E6 and E7 changes over the course of chemoradiotherapy and whether that immunity affects survival.

Notes on this clone: Its antigen is not yet known. No quality values exist for individual bases; no much larger clone is one base distant.

The library was produced with the immunoSEQ multiplex PCR assay. TCRdb carries this immuneACCESS record with in-frame sequences only. Its versions omit some clonotypes, under half of them owing to an unresolved V gene in the studies checked, with the rest unexplained. This sample gives approximately 9,000 clones in total; roughly 71% of them show up just once. The ten largest clonotypes hold around 9.1% of the sample. Because repertoires were sampled repeatedly during chemoradiotherapy, clonal expansion in the tumor microenvironment could be followed. Overall results and qualifications from the work: The functional definition of HPV-specific T cells was derived from only a couple of HPV16-positive patients, and the survival association was reported for HPV16-positive patients. Improved recurrence-free survival in HPV16-positive patients was associated with expansion of HPV-responsive T cells during chemoradiotherapy. Expansion of candidate HPV-specific clones and E7-related TCR motifs was observed in the tumor microenvironment during treatment, whereas no such expansion was observed for non-HPV-specific T cells.

The source was tumor tissue, collected from a patient who underwent chemoradiotherapy. The receptor comes from a human donor with HPV-associated anogenital cancer.

The encoded CDR3 is CATSRVEADLSYEQYF. The sequence in DNA is TGTGCCACCAGCAGAGTGGAAGCGGACCTATCCTACGAGCAGTACTTC. The chain was built from TRBV15 and TRBJ2-7; tentative D gene TRBD2, with 5 bases matching. Trimming removed 1 base from V and 1 base from J, leaving 14 bases between the germline ends. The CDR3 measures 16 amino acids from cysteine to phenylalanine. Kept here is only the CDR3 DNA, which spans 48 bases and is read in frame from base 1. CDR1 and CDR2 are drawn from the germline V gene (reference sequence): LNHNV, YYDKDF.